This T cell receptor beta chain originates from a study of OX40 agonist ivuxolimab in advanced cancers. On the study more broadly: Three patients, one with hepatocellular carcinoma and two with cutaneous melanoma, achieved partial responses.

CDR1 and CDR2 (germline): LNHNV, YYDKDF (reference sequence). The CDR3 loop spans 12 amino acids. Trimming removed 3 bases from V and 4 bases from J, with 7 bases in between. Repertoires were generated with immunoSEQ multiplex PCR, while TCRdb's copy carries only in-frame clones and drops some. Here the sample spans about 79,000 clones, around 93% being singletons. The specimen comprised CD4+ or CD8+ T cells sorted from blood, sampled in a trial of the OX40 agonist ivuxolimab. The TCR sequence derives from an adult with an advanced solid tumor such as melanoma, head and neck, liver or kidney cancer. The chain carries TRBV15 and TRBJ2-7; a possible D gene is TRBD1 (6 bases). CDR3: CATSSTGYEQYF. The DNA for the CDR3 is TGTGCCACCAGCAGTACAGGGTACGAGCAGTACTTC. The full variable domain, with the rest looked up from reference TRBV15 and TRBJ2-7, is DAMVIQNPRYQVTQFGKPVTLSCSQTLNHNVMYWYQQKSSQAPKLLFHYYDKDFNNEADTPDNFQSRRPNTSFCFLDIRSPGLGDTAMYLCATSSTGYEQYFGPGTRLTVT.